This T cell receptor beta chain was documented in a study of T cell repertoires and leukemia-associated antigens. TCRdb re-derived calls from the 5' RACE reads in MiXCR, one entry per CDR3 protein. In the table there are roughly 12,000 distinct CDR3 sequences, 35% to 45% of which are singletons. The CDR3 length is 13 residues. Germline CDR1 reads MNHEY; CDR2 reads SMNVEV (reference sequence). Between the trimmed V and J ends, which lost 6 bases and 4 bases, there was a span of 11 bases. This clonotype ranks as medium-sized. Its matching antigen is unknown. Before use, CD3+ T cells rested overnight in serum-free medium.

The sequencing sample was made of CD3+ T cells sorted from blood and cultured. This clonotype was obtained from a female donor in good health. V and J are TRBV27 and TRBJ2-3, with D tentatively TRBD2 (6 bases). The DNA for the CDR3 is TGTGCCAGCAGCCTGGAGCGGGCAGATACGCAGTATTTT. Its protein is CASSLERADTQYF.